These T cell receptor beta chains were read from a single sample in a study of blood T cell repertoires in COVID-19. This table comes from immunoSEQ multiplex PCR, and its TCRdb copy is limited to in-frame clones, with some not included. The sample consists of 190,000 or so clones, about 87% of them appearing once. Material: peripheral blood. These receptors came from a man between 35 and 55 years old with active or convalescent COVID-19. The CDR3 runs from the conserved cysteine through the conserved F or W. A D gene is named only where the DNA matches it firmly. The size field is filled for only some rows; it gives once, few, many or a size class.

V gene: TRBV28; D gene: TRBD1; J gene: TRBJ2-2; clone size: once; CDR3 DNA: TGTGCCAGTACGGAAGGGGGCGCGTCCGGGGAGCTGTTTTTT; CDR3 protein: CASTEGGASGELFF
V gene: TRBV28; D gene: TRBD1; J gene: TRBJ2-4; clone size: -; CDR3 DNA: TGTGCCAGCAGTTATGACAGGGTCGACATTCAGTACTTC; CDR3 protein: CASSYDRVDIQYF
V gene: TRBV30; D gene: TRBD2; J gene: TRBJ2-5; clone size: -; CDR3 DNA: TGTGCCTGGACTATGGGACTAGCGGAGCAAGAGACCCAGTACTTC; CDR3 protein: CAWTMGLAEQETQYF
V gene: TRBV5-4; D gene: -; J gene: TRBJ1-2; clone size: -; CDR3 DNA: TGTGCCAGCAGCGTAAGCAGGGATTTTGGCTACACCTTC; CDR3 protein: CASSVSRDFGYTF
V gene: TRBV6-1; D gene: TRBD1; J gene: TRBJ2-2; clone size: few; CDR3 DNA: TGTGCCAGCAGTGAAACAGGGGGAACCGGGGAGCTGTTTTTT; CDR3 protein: CASSETGGTGELFF
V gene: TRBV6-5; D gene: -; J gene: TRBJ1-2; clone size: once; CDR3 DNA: TGTGCCAGCAGTTCGATACTAGCGTCCTATGGCTACACCTTC; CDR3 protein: CASSSILASYGYTF
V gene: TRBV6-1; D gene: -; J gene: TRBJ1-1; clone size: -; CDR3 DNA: TGTGCCAGCAGTGAGGAGTGGGAAGCTTTCTTT; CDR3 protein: CASSEEWEAFF
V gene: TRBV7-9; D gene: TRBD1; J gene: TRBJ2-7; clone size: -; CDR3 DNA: TGTGCCAGCAGCCCATACGTGGGACAGGGAAATTCCTACGAGCAGTACTTC; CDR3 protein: CASSPYVGQGNSYEQYF
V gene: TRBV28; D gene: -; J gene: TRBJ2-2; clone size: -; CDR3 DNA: TGTGCCAGCAGTTCAACAGTCCGTACGGACACCGGGGAGCTGTTTTTT; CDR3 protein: CASSSTVRTDTGELFF
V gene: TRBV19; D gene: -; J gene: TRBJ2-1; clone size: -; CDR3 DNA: TGTGCCAGTAGTATGGACTGGTTGTCTGGGAATGAGCAGTTCTTC; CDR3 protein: CASSMDWLSGNEQFF
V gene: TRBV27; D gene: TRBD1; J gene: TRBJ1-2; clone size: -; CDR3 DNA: TGTGCCAGTGGTAACAGGGGGAACTATGGCTACACCTTC; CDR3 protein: CASGNRGNYGYTF
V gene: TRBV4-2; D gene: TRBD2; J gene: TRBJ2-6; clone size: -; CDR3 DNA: TGTGCCAGCAGCCAAGAGGGACCCGGTAGCGGGGGTTCTGGGGCCAACGTCCTGACTTTC; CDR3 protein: CASSQEGPGSGGSGANVLTF
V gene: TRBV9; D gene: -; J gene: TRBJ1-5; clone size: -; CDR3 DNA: TGTGCCAGCAGCCCTTGGGCGGGAAGCAATCAGCCCCAGCATTTT; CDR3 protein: CASSPWAGSNQPQHF
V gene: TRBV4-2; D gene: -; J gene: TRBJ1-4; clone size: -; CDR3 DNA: TGTGCCAGCAGCCATCGTTACCCAAACCCCAGGGGCGGTGAAAAACTGTTTTTT; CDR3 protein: CASSHRYPNPRGGEKLFF
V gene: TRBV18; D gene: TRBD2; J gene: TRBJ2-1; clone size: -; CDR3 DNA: TGTGCCAGCTCACCAATCTCTAGCGGGGGGTCCTACAATGAGCAGTTCTTC; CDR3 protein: CASSPISSGGSYNEQFF
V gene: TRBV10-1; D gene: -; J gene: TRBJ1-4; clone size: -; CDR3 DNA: TGCGCCAGACCACCTTCAGGGGTAGAAAAACTGTTTTTT; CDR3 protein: CARPPSGVEKLFF
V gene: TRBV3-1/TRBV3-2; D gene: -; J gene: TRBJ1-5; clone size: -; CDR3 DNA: TGTGCCAGCAGCCAAAGGGGGTTAGAGAATCAGCCCCAGCATTTT; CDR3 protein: CASSQRGLENQPQHF
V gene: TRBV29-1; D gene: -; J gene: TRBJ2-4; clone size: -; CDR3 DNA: TGCAGCGTTGATAGGGGGGGCCAAAACATTCAGTACTTC; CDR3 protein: CSVDRGGQNIQYF
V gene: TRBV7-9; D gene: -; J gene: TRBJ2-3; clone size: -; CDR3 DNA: TGTGCCAGCAGCCCGACTGAATCTAGCACAGATACGCAGTATTTT; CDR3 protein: CASSPTESSTDTQYF
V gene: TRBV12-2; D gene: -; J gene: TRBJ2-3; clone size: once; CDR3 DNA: TGTGCAAGTCGCTTAGCGCATGTTCTCCGTAATTGGCGTGTGGGGGGTCGGAAATATTTT; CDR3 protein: CASRLAHVLRNWRVGGRKYF
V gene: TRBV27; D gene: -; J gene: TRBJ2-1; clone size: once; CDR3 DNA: TGTGCCAGCAGTTTCCAGGGCGGCAATGAGCAGTTCTTC; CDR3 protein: CASSFQGGNEQFF
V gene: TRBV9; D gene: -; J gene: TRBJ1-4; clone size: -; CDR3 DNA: TGTGCCAGCAGCGTAGCTGGGAGCCCAACTAATGAAAAACTGTTTTTT; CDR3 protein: CASSVAGSPTNEKLFF
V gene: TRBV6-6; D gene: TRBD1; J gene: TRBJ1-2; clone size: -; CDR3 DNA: TGTGCCAGCAGCCGACAGGGGGCGAACCGGCTGGGCTATGGCTACACCTTC; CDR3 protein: CASSRQGANRLGYGYTF
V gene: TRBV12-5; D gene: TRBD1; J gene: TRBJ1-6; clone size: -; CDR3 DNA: TGTGCTAGTGGTTCGTCCGGGACAGGCTATTCACCCCTCCACTTT; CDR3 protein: CASGSSGTGYSPLHF
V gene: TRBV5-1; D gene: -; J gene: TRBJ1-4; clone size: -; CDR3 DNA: TGCGCCAGCAGCTTATACTCAACTAATGAAAAACTGTTTTTT; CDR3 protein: CASSLYSTNEKLFF
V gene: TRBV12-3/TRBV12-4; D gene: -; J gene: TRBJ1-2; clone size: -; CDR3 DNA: TGTGCCAGCAGTACTAGGACAGCAAATGGCTACACCTTC; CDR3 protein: CASSTRTANGYTF
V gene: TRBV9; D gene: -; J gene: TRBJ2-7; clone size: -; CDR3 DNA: TGTGCCAGCAGCGTAGACTCGGGGGGCCCCTACGAGCAGTACTTC; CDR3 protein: CASSVDSGGPYEQYF
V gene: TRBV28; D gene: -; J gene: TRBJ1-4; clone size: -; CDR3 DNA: TGTGCCAGCAGTTCAGGAGGGGTGGTTGGCACTAATGAAAAACTGTTTTTT; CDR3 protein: CASSSGGVVGTNEKLFF
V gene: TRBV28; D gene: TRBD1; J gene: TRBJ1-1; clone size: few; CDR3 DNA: TGTGCCAGCAGTTTAGGGGCAGGGGGCATTTCGAACACTGAAGCTTTCTTT; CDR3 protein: CASSLGAGGISNTEAFF
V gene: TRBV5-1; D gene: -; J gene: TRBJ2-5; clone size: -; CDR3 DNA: TGCGCCAGCAGCCCAGGGTCCCAAGAGACCCAGTACTTC; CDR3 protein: CASSPGSQETQYF
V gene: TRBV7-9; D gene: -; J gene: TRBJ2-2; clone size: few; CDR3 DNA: TGTGCCAGTCGTGGCAGGGCAAACACCGGGGAGCTGTTTTTT; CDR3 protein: CASRGRANTGELFF
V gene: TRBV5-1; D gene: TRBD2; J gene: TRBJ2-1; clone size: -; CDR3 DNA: TGCGCCAGCAGCTCGCTAGCGGCCTACAATGAGCAGTTCTTC; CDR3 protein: CASSSLAAYNEQFF
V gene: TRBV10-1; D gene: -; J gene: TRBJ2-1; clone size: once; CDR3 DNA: TGCGCCAGCAGTGAGGGCGGGGACGTCGCGTATGAGCAGTTCTTC; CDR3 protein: CASSEGGDVAYEQFF
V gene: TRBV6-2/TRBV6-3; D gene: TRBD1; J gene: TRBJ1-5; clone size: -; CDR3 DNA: TGTGCCAGCAGTGAGTACGAGCAGGGGGATGGCAATCAGCCCCAGCATTTT; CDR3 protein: CASSEYEQGDGNQPQHF
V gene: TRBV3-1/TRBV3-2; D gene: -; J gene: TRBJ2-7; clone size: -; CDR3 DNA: TGTGCCAGCAGCCAAGGGGGGGACCCCTACGAGCAGTACTTC; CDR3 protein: CASSQGGDPYEQYF
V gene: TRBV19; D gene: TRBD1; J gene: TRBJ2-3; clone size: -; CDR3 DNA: TGTGCCAGTAGTGGGACAGGGGTCATGCCAGATACGCAGTATTTT; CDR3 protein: CASSGTGVMPDTQYF
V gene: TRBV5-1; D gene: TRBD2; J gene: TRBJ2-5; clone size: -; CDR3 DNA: TGCGCCAGCAGCTTGGTTCTAGCGGGGATCGAGACCCAGTACTTC; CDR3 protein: CASSLVLAGIETQYF
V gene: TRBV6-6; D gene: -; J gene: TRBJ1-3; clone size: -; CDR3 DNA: TGTGCCAGCAGTGTGACAGTCTCTGGAAACACCATATATTTT; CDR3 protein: CASSVTVSGNTIYF
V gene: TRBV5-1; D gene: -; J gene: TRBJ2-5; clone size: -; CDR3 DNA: TGCGCCAGCAGCTTGAAACAGGTGGAGACCCAGTACTTC; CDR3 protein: CASSLKQVETQYF
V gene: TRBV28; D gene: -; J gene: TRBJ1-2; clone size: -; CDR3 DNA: TGTGCCAGCACAGGGGATAGCTACACCTTC; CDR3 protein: CASTGDSYTF
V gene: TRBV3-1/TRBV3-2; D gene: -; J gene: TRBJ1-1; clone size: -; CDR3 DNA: TGTGCCAGCAGCCAAGCGAGAGGCAGGAACACTGAAGCTTTCTTT; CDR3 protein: CASSQARGRNTEAFF
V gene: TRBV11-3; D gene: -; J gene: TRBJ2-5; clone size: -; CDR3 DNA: TGTGCCAGCAGCCAACGCTTGTCGGGGGGCGTTGAGACCCAGTACTTC; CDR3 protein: CASSQRLSGGVETQYF
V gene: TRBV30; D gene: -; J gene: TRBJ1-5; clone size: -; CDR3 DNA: TGTGCCTGGAGTTTCAGACAAGATCAGCCCCAGCATTTT; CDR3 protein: CAWSFRQDQPQHF
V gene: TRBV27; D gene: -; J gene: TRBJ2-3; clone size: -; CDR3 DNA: TGTGCCAGCCAAGGGGCCGTAACAGATACGCAGTATTTT; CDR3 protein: CASQGAVTDTQYF
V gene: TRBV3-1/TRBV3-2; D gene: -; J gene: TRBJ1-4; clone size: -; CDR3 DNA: TGTGCCAGCAGCGGGAAGATCGGGGTACCCTGGGAAAAACTGTTTTTT; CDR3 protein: CASSGKIGVPWEKLFF
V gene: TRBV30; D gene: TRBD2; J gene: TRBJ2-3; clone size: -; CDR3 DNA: TGTGCCTGGAGTTCGGGGGGTTCCACTAGCACAGATACGCAGTATTTT; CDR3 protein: CAWSSGGSTSTDTQYF
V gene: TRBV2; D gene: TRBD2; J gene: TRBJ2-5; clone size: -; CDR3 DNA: TGTGCCAGCAGTGAACCGAGCGGGGGGAAAGAGACCCAGTACTTC; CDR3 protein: CASSEPSGGKETQYF
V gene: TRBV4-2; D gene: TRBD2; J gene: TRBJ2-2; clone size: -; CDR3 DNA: TGTGCCAGCAGCCAAATAAGCGGGGGACCCGCGAACACCGGGGAGCTGTTTTTT; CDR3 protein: CASSQISGGPANTGELFF
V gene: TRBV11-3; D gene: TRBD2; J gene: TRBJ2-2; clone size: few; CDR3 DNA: TGTGCCAGCAAGGGGACTAGTTTCGCCGGGGAGCTGTTTTTT; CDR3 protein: CASKGTSFAGELFF
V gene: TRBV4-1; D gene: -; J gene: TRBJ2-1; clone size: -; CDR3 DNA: TGCGCCAGCAGTTTAACTAGGAATGAGCAGTTCTTC; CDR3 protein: CASSLTRNEQFF
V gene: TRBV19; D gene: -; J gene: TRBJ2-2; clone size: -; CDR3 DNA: TGTGCCAGTAGTCTCGACAGGGGAGGGACCGGGGAGCTGTTTTTT; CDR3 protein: CASSLDRGGTGELFF
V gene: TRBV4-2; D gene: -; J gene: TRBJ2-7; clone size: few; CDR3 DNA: TGTGCCAGCAGCCAAGTAGGAATAGGAGGGGCCTTAAGCTCCTACGAGCAGTACTTC; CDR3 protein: CASSQVGIGGALSSYEQYF